A single sample gave rise to the 24 T cell receptor beta chains below, sequenced in a study of T-cell reconstitution after alpha-beta-depleted transplantation in children. Study-level findings and limits: T-cell numbers and diversity one year post-transplant derived largely from freshly generated T cells.

No cognate antigen is known for these TCRs. It was with unique molecular identifiers that the TCRbeta library was prepared. TCRdb redid the calling of the PCR reads with MiXCR, one entry per CDR3 protein. The sample carries about 300,000 distinct CDR3 sequences, less than 9.5% recorded once. The sequenced sample was peripheral blood, obtained 360 days after TCRalphabeta/CD19-depleted stem cell transplant. The receptor set was obtained from a female patient aged 2-15 years who had a stem cell transplant for Fanconi anemia, so the T cells may come from the graft donor.

This clonotype was recorded many times. The chain is built from TRBV20-1 and TRBJ2-1; D is uncertain. This CDR3 has 14 residues. Trimming removed 1 base at V and 6 bases at J, with 13 bases between. Germline V gene lookup returns CDR1 DFQATT and CDR2 SNEGSKA (reference sequence). The DNA of the CDR3 is TGCAGTGCTAGAGGTGGTTTAGGCGGCAATGAGCAGTTCTTC. As protein: CSARGGLGGNEQFF.

The chain is built from TRBV11-2 and TRBJ2-3; TRBD2 agrees at 7 bases. CDR1 and CDR2 from the germline V gene are SGHAT and FQNNGV. CDR3 length: 17 amino acids. V lost 1 base and J lost 5; bases outside the gene matches: 12. For the CDR3, the DNA is TGTGCCAGCAGCTTAGTTTCGGCGGGAGATGCCCGAGATACGCAGTATTTT. This gives the protein CASSLVSAGDARDTQYF.

This clonotype was observed at least ten times. The chain carries TRBV9 and TRBJ2-3; unclear D gene. V was pared by 4 bases and J by 3 bases, with 21 bases between. Germline V lookup: CDR1 SGDLS, CDR2 YYNGEE. There are 17 residues in the CDR3. The CDR3 bases are TGTGCCAGCAGCCCCCTGATGTTCCCTAGTTCAACAGATACGCAGTATTTT. Its protein is CASSPLMFPSSTDTQYF. Supplemented by reference TRBV9 and TRBJ2-3, the full variable domain reads DSGVTQTPKHLITATGQRVTLRCSPRSGDLSVYWYQQSLDQGLQFLIQYYNGEERAKGNILERFSAQQFPDLHSELNLSSLELGDSALYFCASSPLMFPSSTDTQYFGPGTRLTVL.

This clonotype was seen ten or more times. The J gene is TRBJ2-4, the V gene TRBV7-2, with 9 bases identical to TRBD2. The CDR3 is made up of 13 amino acids. The V gene end was trimmed by 5 bases and the J gene end by 6 bases; junction bases not matched to a gene: 2. Per germline, CDR1 SGHTA and CDR2 FQGNSA. CDR3 sequence: CASSLGLANIQYF. The CDR3 nucleotides read TGTGCCAGCAGCCTGGGACTAGCAAACATTCAGTACTTC.

At least ten counts were recorded for this clonotype. This rearrangement joins TRBV7-9 to TRBJ2-7; 8 bases are a match to TRBD2. Germline loops: CDR1 SEHNR, CDR2 FQNEAQ (reference sequence). The CDR3 runs 14 residues. With 1 base clipped from V and 4 bases from J, the junction kept 3 bases outside the gene matches. The CDR3 sequence is CASSLEAGGYEQYF. The CDR3 DNA reads TGTGCCAGCAGCTTAGAGGCGGGGGGATACGAGCAGTACTTC.

The J gene is TRBJ2-7, the V gene TRBV6-5; the match to TRBD1 covers 8 bases. The germline V gene has CDR1 MNHEY and CDR2 SVGAGI. V lost 4 bases, J lost 1 base, and 3 bases stayed unmatched. The CDR3 is 14 amino acids. The CDR3 loop is CASSSRQGSYEQYF. The CDR3 region has the DNA TGTGCCAGCAGTTCCCGACAGGGGTCCTACGAGCAGTACTTC.

The rearrangement uses TRBV7-3 and TRBJ2-7; TRBD2 agrees at 7 bases. CDR1 and CDR2 (germline): SGHTA, FQGTGA. V was pared by 2 bases and J by 0 bases, with 4 bases of the junction left unmatched. The CDR3 is 15 amino acids. The CDR3 region is CASSLRGGSSYEQYF. CDR3 sequence (DNA): TGTGCCAGCAGCTTACGAGGCGGGAGCTCCTACGAGCAGTACTTC.

The rearrangement joins TRBV11-1 to TRBJ1-1; tentatively, D is TRBD1 (5 bases). The germline CDR1 and CDR2 sequences are SGHAT and FQDESV (reference sequence). The CDR3 contains 18 residues. V was shortened by 0 bases and J by 1 base, with 18 bases between the two germline ends. For the CDR3, the DNA is TGTGCCAGCAGCTTAGCGTTTGCCGGTCGGGGGAGGAACACTGAAGCTTTCTTT. It is translated as CASSLAFAGRGRNTEAFF.

This clonotype was found a few times. The chain joins TRBV12-3 or TRBV12-4 to TRBJ1-5; 8 nucleotides match TRBD1. The CDR3 totals 18 residues. Here the CDR3 reads CTISLVAGTGLSNQPQHF. Here the CDR3 DNA reads TGTACCATCAGTTTAGTAGCGGGGACAGGACTTAGCAATCAGCCCCAGCATTTT.

In this sample, this clonotype turned up many times. The rearrangement joins TRBV27 to TRBJ2-1; D not certain. The ends were cut back, 1 base at V and 5 bases at J, with 12 bases in the middle. The CDR3 is 15 amino acids. CDR1 and CDR2 from the germline V gene are MNHEY and SMNVEV (reference sequence). CDR3 DNA sequence: TGTGCCAGCAGTTTATTTCACCCCCATGACAATGAGCAGTTCTTC. This gives the protein CASSLFHPHDNEQFF.

The sample holds many counts of this clonotype. The J gene is TRBJ2-7, the V gene TRBV29-1; 8 bases are a match to TRBD1. V lost 7 bases to trimming and J lost 6 bases; unmatched junction nucleotides: 8. CDR3 size: 12 residues. CDR1 and CDR2 from the germline V gene are SQVTM and ANQGSEA. CDR3 amino acids: CSGGQVSGEQYF. CDR3 nucleotides: TGCAGCGGGGGACAGGTCTCTGGCGAGCAGTACTTC.

This clonotype came up many times. The CDR3 protein is CASSLDRDYDYGYTF. CDR3 bases: TGCGCCAGCAGCTTGGACCGGGACTACGATTATGGCTACACCTTC. The V call is TRBV5-1, the J call TRBJ1-2; a possible D gene is TRBD1 (5 bases). From germline, CDR1 is SGHRS and CDR2 YFSETQ. Trimming removed 0 bases from V and 5 bases from J, with 14 bases in between. The CDR3 runs 15 residues.

This clonotype was recorded at least ten times. DNA of the CDR3: TGTGCCAGCAGCTTAATTTCGCAGGGGAGTGAAAAACTGTTTTTT. This codes for CASSLISQGSEKLFF. The chain uses TRBV7-2 and TRBJ1-4, with a tentative D call TRBD1 (6 bases). V was cut by 2 bases and J by 7 bases, with 14 bases left in between. The CDR3 runs to 15 residues. Germline CDR1 and CDR2: SGHTA and FQGNSA.

In its sample, this clonotype was seen many times. V is TRBV12-3 or TRBV12-4 and J is TRBJ2-2; TRBD1 matches 7 bases. After removal of 3 bases from V and 7 bases from J, the junction contained 5 bases not matched to a gene. The CDR3 loop spans 14 amino acids. CDR3 coding DNA: TGTGCCAGCAGTTTGAAGGGGGCAGGCGGGGAGCTGTTTTTT. Protein product: CASSLKGAGGELFF.

The rearrangement links TRBV5-1 to TRBJ1-2, with D hard to call. CDR3 length: 17 amino acids. In germline, CDR1 is SGHRS, CDR2 YFSETQ. Between the trimmed V and J ends, which lost 4 bases and 4 bases, there was a span of 23 bases. The CDR3 reads CASSPWTWLEASYGYTF. The CDR3 DNA reads as TGCGCCAGCAGCCCCTGGACCTGGCTTGAGGCTTCCTATGGCTACACCTTC.

This clonotype has more than one count but fewer than ten. The CDR3 nucleotides are TGCGCCAGCAGCATAGACAGGGCCACTGAAGCTTTCTTT. It specifies CASSIDRATEAFF. This chain connects TRBV5-1 to TRBJ1-1; 7 nucleotides line up with TRBD1. The trim removed 4 bases at V and 4 bases at J, leaving 4 bases unmatched. The CDR3 spans 13 residues. The germline CDR1 and CDR2 sequences are SGHRS and YFSETQ.

This clonotype was detected many times. This chain links TRBV28 with TRBJ1-1; D is undetermined. The ends were cut back, 4 bases at V and 4 bases at J, with 10 bases in the middle. Germline V gives CDR1 MDHEN, CDR2 SYDVKM. CDR3 size: 13 residues. CDR3 region: CASSSSFGTEAFF. The CDR3 region has the DNA TGTGCCAGCAGTTCCTCCTTTGGCACTGAAGCTTTCTTT.

In this sample, this clonotype turned up many times. This chain joins TRBV3-1 and TRBJ2-1, with 8 bases aligning to TRBD2. Germline CDR1 and CDR2: LGHDT and YNNKEL (reference sequence). This CDR3 has 15 residues. V gave up 2 bases and J gave up 13 bases; unmatched junction bases: 13. CDR3 nucleotides: TGTGCCAGCAGCCAAACCGGGACTAGTGGGCCAATCCAGTTCTTC. This gives the protein CASSQTGTSGPIQFF.

This clonotype has more than one count but fewer than ten. The CDR3 sequence is CASSLVLRGGQETQYF. CDR3 coding DNA: TGTGCCAGCAGCTTAGTGTTGCGGGGGGGCCAAGAGACCCAGTACTTC. The J gene is TRBJ2-5, the V gene TRBV7-2; TRBD2 matches at 9 bases. This CDR3 is built from 16 residues. Germline V CDR1 and CDR2: SGHTA, FQGNSA. The J segment lost 1 base and the V segment lost 1 base, leaving 4 bases of the junction unmatched.

This clonotype was counted many times. This sequence joins TRBV20-1 and TRBJ2-1; D is perhaps TRBD2 (5 bases). CDR1 is DFQATT and CDR2 is SNEGSKA in the germline V gene (reference sequence). Trimming shortened V by 3 bases and J by 15 bases, and 12 bases separated the two germline ends. This CDR3 comprises 10 residues. CDR3 protein: CSASPGGLFF. CDR3 nucleotides: TGCAGTGCTAGTCCAGGCGGGCTGTTCTTC.

There are many counts of this clonotype. The genes are TRBV5-1 and TRBJ2-1; TRBD2 matches 14 bases. The ends lost 5 bases at V and 9 bases at J; junction bases unmatched: 10. The CDR3 covers 16 residues. In germline, CDR1 is SGHRS, CDR2 YFSETQ. The CDR3 region is CASRAGTSGSISEQFF. The CDR3 DNA follows: TGCGCCAGCAGGGCCGGGACTAGCGGGAGCATAAGTGAGCAGTTCTTC.

The V and J genes are TRBV18 and TRBJ2-6, with 8 nucleotides matching TRBD1. Germline-derived CDR1 and CDR2 are KGHSH and LQKENI. V shed 4 bases, J shed 0 bases, and the junction held 11 bases outside the gene matches. CDR3 size: 19 residues. CDR3 DNA: TGTGCCAGCTCACTCCGGACCGGGGACAGGATCTCTGGGGCCAACGTCCTGACTTTC. Its translation: CASSLRTGDRISGANVLTF.

This clonotype was counted many times. The chain couples TRBV20-1 to TRBJ2-7; possibly TRBD1 for D (6 bases). Germline V gene data show CDR1 as DFQATT and CDR2 as SNEGSKA (reference sequence). Trimming removed 5 bases from V and 6 bases from J, with 20 bases in between. This CDR3 region has 14 residues. Written as DNA, the CDR3 is TGCAGTGCTCGAGGGGACAAGCGCTACGGCGAGCAGTACTTC. It encodes CSARGDKRYGEQYF.

V and J are TRBV18 and TRBJ1-5; 8 bases map to TRBD1. Trimming removed 0 bases from V and 5 bases from J; junction bases left unmatched: 6. The CDR3 runs 16 residues. CDR1 KGHSH and CDR2 LQKENI come from the germline V gene. This CDR3 reads CASSPPNRGLDQPQHF. The CDR3 bases are TGTGCCAGCTCACCACCGAACAGGGGGTTGGATCAGCCCCAGCATTTT.